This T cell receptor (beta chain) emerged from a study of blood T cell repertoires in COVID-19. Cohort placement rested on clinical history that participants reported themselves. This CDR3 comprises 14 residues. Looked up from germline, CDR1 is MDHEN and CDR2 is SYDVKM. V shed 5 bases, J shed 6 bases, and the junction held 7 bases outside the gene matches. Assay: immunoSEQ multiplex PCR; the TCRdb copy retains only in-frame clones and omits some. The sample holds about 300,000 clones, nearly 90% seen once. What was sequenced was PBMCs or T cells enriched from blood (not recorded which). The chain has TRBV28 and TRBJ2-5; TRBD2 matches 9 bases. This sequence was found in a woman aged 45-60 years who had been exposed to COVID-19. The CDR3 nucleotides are TGTGCCAGCAGTCCAAGTAGCGGGGGAAAGACCCAGTACTTC. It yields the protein CASSPSSGGKTQYF.